This T cell receptor (beta chain) was identified during a study of identical twins. Germline V gene data show CDR1 as LGHDT and CDR2 as YNNKEL (reference sequence). This CDR3 comprises 17 residues. V was shortened by 4 bases and J by 0 bases, with 15 bases between the two germline ends. TCRdb redid the calling of the 5' RACE reads with MiXCR, one entry per CDR3 protein. The sample includes some 590,000 distinct CDR3 sequences, 9% to 10% of them seen just once. This clonotype has just a few counts. This sample was shared with a second study, whose subject was yellow fever vaccine responses in identical twins.

The rearrangement uses TRBV3-1 and TRBJ1-4; D ambiguous. The TCR was taken from a woman between 18 and 30 years old in good health. Sequencing was performed on PBMCs. The CDR3 DNA reads as TGTGCCAGCAGCCCCCCGGTGGTCTCAGCAACTAATGAAAAACTGTTTTTT. Translating gives CASSPPVVSATNEKLFF.